These 25 T cell receptor beta chains share one sample of origin, sequenced in a study of T cell repertoires and Cas9 in healthy adults. TCRdb's table, derived via immunoSEQ multiplex PCR, lists solely in-frame clones and lacks some. This table has some 1,400 clones, approximately 93% appearing once. The sequenced sample was SpCas9-reactive CD4+ effector T cells (CD137+, CD154-, CD25-, CD127+) from PBMCs; culture status not recorded. The receptors originated from a human donor in good health.

The V gene is TRBV7-2, the J gene TRBJ2-2; a possible D gene is TRBD1 (5 bases). CDR1 is SGHTA and CDR2 is FQGNSA in the germline V gene. CDR3 length: 13 amino acids. Deletions cut 5 bases from V and 4 bases from J, with 8 bases between. CDR3 DNA: TGTGCCAGCAGCCAAAGGGGCACCGGGGAGCTGTTTTTT. Protein sequence: CASSQRGTGELFF. Complete variable domain (other parts from reference TRBV7-2 and TRBJ2-2): GAGVSQSPSNKVTEKGKDVELRCDPISGHTALYWYRQSLGQGLEFLIYFQGNSAPDKSGLPSDRFSAERTGGSVSTLTIQRTQQEDSAVYLCASSQRGTGELFFGEGSRLTVL.

This chain links TRBV28 with TRBJ2-7; a weak D match, TRBD2 (5 bases). The germline CDR1 and CDR2 sequences are MDHEN and SYDVKM. The CDR3 sequence is 12 residues long. V lost 3 bases, J lost 4 bases, and 7 bases lay in between. CDR3 protein: CASSFGEYEQYV. In DNA, the CDR3 is TGTGCCAGCAGTTTTGGGGAGTACGAGCAGTACGTC.

For the CDR3, the DNA is TGTGCCAGCAGCCCGGCGGGCGGCCGGGGGTGGCGCTACACCTTC. Its translation: CASSPAGGRGWRYTF. The J gene is TRBJ1-2, the V gene TRBV6-1, with a weak D call TRBD1 (5 bases). This CDR3 is 15 amino acids long. The germline V gene has CDR1 MNHNS and CDR2 SASEGT. Between the trimmed V and J ends, which lost 6 bases and 9 bases, there was a span of 23 bases.

The rearrangement links TRBV5-4 to TRBJ2-2, with D hard to call. The CDR3 has 14 amino acids. V gave up 1 base and J gave up 2 bases, with 6 bases separating them. Per germline, CDR1 SGHNT and CDR2 YYREEE (reference sequence). The CDR3 loop is CASSLRVNTGELFF. The CDR3 DNA reads TGTGCCAGCAGCTTGCGGGTCAACACCGGGGAGCTGTTTTTT.

This chain links TRBV4-3 with TRBJ2-2; D remains ambiguous. Germline CDR1 reads LGHNA; CDR2 reads YSLEER. The V end was cut by 1 base, the J end by 5 bases, with 2 bases between. This CDR3 is built from 12 residues. CDR3 DNA: TGCGCCAGCAGCCAAGGAACCGGGGAGCTGTTTTTT. Residues: CASSQGTGELFF.

The chain is built from TRBV5-1 and TRBJ2-5, with D possibly being TRBD1 or TRBD2 (5 bases each). CDR1 is SGHRS, CDR2 YFSETQ, per germline. The CDR3 contains 15 residues. Trimming removed 3 bases at V and 3 bases at J, with 15 bases between. The CDR3 sequence: CASSWGTAGEETQYF. The CDR3 nucleotides read TGCGCCAGCAGCTGGGGGACCGCGGGTGAAGAGACCCAGTACTTC.

This clone has a single count. The chain employs TRBV7-6 and TRBJ2-7, with TRBD1 identical over 9 bases. The CDR3 is 18 residues long. Germline V gives CDR1 SGHVS, CDR2 FNYEAQ. V lost 3 bases, J lost 1 base, and 13 bases stayed unmatched. In DNA form, the CDR3 reads TGTGCCAGCAGCTTTCGTATCCGGGACAGGGCAGTGTCCTACGAGCAGTACTTC. Protein: CASSFRIRDRAVSYEQYF.

The chain combines TRBV30 with TRBJ1-1, with unresolved D. The CDR3 spans 14 residues. Germline-derived CDR1 and CDR2 are GTSNPN and SVGIG (reference sequence). V gave up 3 bases and J gave up 3 bases, with 14 bases separating them. The CDR3 DNA follows: TGTGCCTGGAGCCGAGGAGGGTGGGACACTGAAGCTTTCTTT. This codes for CAWSRGGWDTEAFF.

The V and J genes are TRBV19 and TRBJ2-5; D possibly corresponds to TRBD1 (6 bases). The DNA end is more similar to TRBJ2-7, so the J call may be wrong. Germline loops: CDR1 LNHDA, CDR2 SQIVND (reference sequence). CDR3 length equals 15 residues. CDR3 coding DNA: TGTGCCAGTAGTATAGCGTCGCAGGGGAACCACGAGCAGTACTTC. Its protein product is CASSIASQGNHEQYF.

The rearrangement links TRBV4-3 to TRBJ2-5; TRBD1 is a possible D gene (5 bases). V gave up 1 base and J gave up 5 bases, with 17 bases separating them. CDR1 is LGHNA and CDR2 is YSLEER in the germline V gene. This CDR3 contains 16 residues. This CDR3 is CASSQGIQGLGETQYF. Written as DNA, the CDR3 is TGCGCCAGCAGCCAAGGGATTCAGGGCCTAGGGGAGACCCAGTACTTC.

The chain employs TRBV28 and TRBJ1-2, with D uncertain. The CDR3 is 14 amino acids. The V gene's germline CDR1 is MDHEN and CDR2 SYDVKM. Between the trimmed V and J ends, which lost 6 bases and 4 bases, there was a span of 15 bases. The CDR3 bases are TGTGCCAGCAGCCCACCTGACCATCCCTATGGCTACACCTTC. It translates to CASSPPDHPYGYTF.

This chain uses TRBV21-1 with TRBJ2-4. TRBV21-1 is a listed pseudogene. The CDR3 consists of 17 residues. The CDR3 region is CASRLNVLQQRKNIQYF. Written as DNA, the CDR3 is TGTGCCAGCAGGTTAAACGTACTACAGCAAAGAAAAAACATTCAGTACTTC.

The chain is built from TRBV12-1 and TRBJ2-6; the DNA was not used to check the table's D call, TRBD1. TRBV12-1 is listed as a pseudogene. The CDR3 is made up of 16 amino acids. The CDR3 region is CASSAIGQSRANVLTF. The DNA for the CDR3 is TGTGCCAGCAGCGCTATAGGACAAAGTCGGGCCAACGTCCTGACTTTC.

The rearrangement joins TRBV19 to TRBJ1-4, with 8 bases lining up with TRBD1. The V and J ends lost 6 bases and 6 bases, in that order; junction bases with no gene match: 6. From germline, CDR1 is LNHDA and CDR2 SQIVND (reference sequence). The CDR3 is 14 residues long. In DNA form, the CDR3 reads TGTGCCAGTAGGAAGGACAGGGCAGATGAAAAACTGTTTTTT. Protein sequence: CASRKDRADEKLFF.

The chain links TRBV4-1 to TRBJ1-6; D is possibly TRBD1 (5 bases). V was clipped by 1 base and J by 0 bases, with 10 bases between them. This CDR3 spans 17 amino acids. Germline CDR1 reads MGHRA; CDR2 reads YSYEKL. The CDR3: CASSQGDVSSYNSPLHF. In DNA, the CDR3 is TGCGCCAGCAGCCAAGGGGACGTCAGCTCCTATAATTCACCCCTCCACTTT.

V is TRBV7-3 and J is TRBJ2-1; 9 positions agree with TRBD1. The CDR3 extends over 15 amino acids. CDR1 is SGHTA and CDR2 is FQGTGA in the germline V gene. V shed 2 bases and J 4 bases; nucleotides not matched to a gene: 3. The CDR3 here is CASSLGTGNYNEQFF. The CDR3, as DNA: TGTGCCAGCAGCTTAGGGACAGGGAATTACAATGAGCAGTTCTTC.

V and J are TRBV4-3 and TRBJ1-2; maybe TRBD1 (6 bases). CDR3 length: 16 residues. With 3 bases removed from V and 4 bases from J, the gap between germline ends came to 18 bases. Germline V lookup: CDR1 LGHNA, CDR2 YSLEER. CDR3 in amino acids: CASSHSLGGRGYGYTF. CDR3 nucleotide sequence: TGCGCCAGCAGCCACTCCCTTGGGGGGCGCGGCTATGGCTACACCTTC.

The chain is built from TRBV6-5 and TRBJ1-1; D possibly corresponds to TRBD1 (5 bases). The CDR3 loop spans 15 amino acids. V was cut by 2 bases and J by 4 bases, with 14 bases left in between. The germline gives CDR1 MNHEY, CDR2 SVGAGI. This CDR3 is CASSYTQGVRTEAFF. The CDR3 nucleotides read TGTGCCAGCAGTTACACTCAAGGGGTCCGCACTGAAGCTTTCTTT.

Note on this clone: One end of the junction is discordant with germline, which a read error may explain. The V and J genes are TRBV2 and TRBJ2-5, with 11 bases matching TRBD2. Looked up from germline, CDR1 is SNHLY and CDR2 is FYNNEI. This CDR3 is 19 amino acids long. The CDR3 nucleotides read TGTGCCAGCAGTGAAGGGAGGACTAGCGGGCGAGGGTTACAAGAGATCCAGTACTTC. Protein: CASSEGRTSGRGLQEIQYF.

The chain carries TRBV6-6 and TRBJ1-5; D gene unclear. This CDR3 comprises 16 residues. The germline gives CDR1 MNHNY, CDR2 SVGAGI (reference sequence). V dropped 6 bases and J dropped 2 bases, with 17 bases sitting between them. The CDR3 nucleotides read TGTGCCAGCAGCTACGCCCGCGGGGTCGGCAATCAGCCCCAGCATTTT. Its protein is CASSYARGVGNQPQHF.

The rearrangement uses TRBV5-4 and TRBJ1-2; D unresolved. V was cut by 4 bases and J by 4 bases, with 14 bases left in between. The CDR3 totals 14 residues. Germline V lookup: CDR1 SGHNT, CDR2 YYREEE (reference sequence). DNA for the CDR3: TGTGCCAGCAGCCCCTCTCCGGGAAGCTATGGCTACACCTTC. Translation: CASSPSPGSYGYTF.

The chain carries TRBV10-3 and TRBJ1-2; D may be TRBD1 (6 bases). The V gene lost 6 bases and the J gene lost 3 bases, with 11 bases spanning the gap. CDR1 ENHRY and CDR2 SYGVKD come from the germline V gene. The CDR3 covers 13 residues. CDR3 nucleotides: TGTGCCATCAGGAGGACAGATGACTATGGCTACACCTTC. Translating it yields CAIRRTDDYGYTF.

The CDR3 region has the DNA TGTGCCACCAGCCTTCGGACAGCGGGAGGGCCGGAGAGAGAGACCCAGTACTTC. Translating gives CATSLRTAGGPERETQYF. This sequence joins TRBV15 and TRBJ2-5; 10 bases match TRBD2. This CDR3 is built from 18 residues. Losses at the gene ends were 5 bases for V and 4 bases for J; bases not matched to a gene: 16. Germline CDR1 and CDR2: LNHNV and YYDKDF (reference sequence). Full variable domain (outside the CDR3, taken from reference TRBV15 and TRBJ2-5): DAMVIQNPRYQVTQFGKPVTLSCSQTLNHNVMYWYQQKSSQAPKLLFHYYDKDFNNEADTPDNFQSRRPNTSFCFLDIRSPGLGDTAMYLCATSLRTAGGPERETQYFGPGTRLLVL.

This clone was observed a single time. This chain links TRBV18 with TRBJ1-1, with 10 nucleotides matching TRBD1. Per germline, CDR1 KGHSH and CDR2 LQKENI. The trim removed 3 bases at V and 0 bases at J, leaving 16 bases unmatched. There are 20 residues in the CDR3. DNA of the CDR3: TGTGCCAGCTCACCGGTGGGATCCTTCGGGACAGGGGTTATGAACACTGAAGCTTTCTTT. Translation: CASSPVGSFGTGVMNTEAFF.

The chain is built from TRBV5-6 and TRBJ2-4, with 11 bases that match TRBD1. This CDR3 contains 16 residues. Germline CDR1 and CDR2: SGHDT and YYEEEE. Losses at the gene ends were 4 bases for V and 7 bases for J; bases not matched to a gene: 10. This CDR3 is CASSSWTGGGRNIQYF. CDR3 DNA sequence: TGTGCCAGCAGCAGTTGGACAGGGGGCGGTAGGAACATTCAGTACTTC.